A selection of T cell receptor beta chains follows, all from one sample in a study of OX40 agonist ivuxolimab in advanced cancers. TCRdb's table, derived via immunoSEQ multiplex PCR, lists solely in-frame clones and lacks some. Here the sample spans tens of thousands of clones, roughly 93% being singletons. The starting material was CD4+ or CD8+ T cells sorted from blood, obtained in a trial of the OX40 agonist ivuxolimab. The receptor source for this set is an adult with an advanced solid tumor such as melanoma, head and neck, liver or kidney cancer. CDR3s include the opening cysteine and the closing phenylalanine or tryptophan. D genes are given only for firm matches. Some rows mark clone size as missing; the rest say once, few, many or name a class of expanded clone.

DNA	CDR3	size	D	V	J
TGTGCCAGCAGTGACTTAGCGAACACCGGGGAGCTGTTTTTT	CASSDLANTGELFF	NA	NA	TRBV6-1	TRBJ2-2
TGTGCCAGCAGCCAGGGGGCTAGCGGGGAGCTGTTTTTT	CASSQGASGELFF	NA	TRBD1	TRBV2	TRBJ2-2
TGTGCCAGTAGTATAGATCTATACGGCACTCCTGCAACTAATGAAAAACTGTTTTTT	CASSIDLYGTPATNEKLFF	NA	NA	TRBV19	TRBJ1-4
TGTGCCAGCAGTGACTTAGCGGGGACCAATGAGCAGTTCTTC	CASSDLAGTNEQFF	NA	TRBD2	TRBV2	TRBJ2-1
TGTGCCAGCAGCTTACTCGGGGCAGGGAAAGAATCACCCCTCCACTTT	CASSLLGAGKESPLHF	once	NA	TRBV11-2	TRBJ1-6
TGCGCCAGCAGCACTCTCTCGGAGACCGAAGCTTTCTTT	CASSTLSETEAFF	NA	NA	TRBV5-1	TRBJ1-1
TGTGCCTGGAGTGTACTAGCGGGGATGAAGACCCAGTACTTC	CAWSVLAGMKTQYF	NA	TRBD2	TRBV30	TRBJ2-5
TGTGCCATCAGCGGACAGCAGAACACTGAAGCTTTCTTT	CAISGQQNTEAFF	NA	NA	TRBV10-3	TRBJ1-1
TGTGCCAGCAGAGGGACAGGAACGAATCAGCCCCAGCATTTT	CASRGTGTNQPQHF	NA	TRBD1	TRBV6-1	TRBJ1-5
TGTGCCATCAGTGAGTCGTCGCTAGCTTCCTACGAGCAGTACTTC	CAISESSLASYEQYF	NA	NA	TRBV10-3	TRBJ2-7
TGTGCCAGCAGCCTGGGACTAGCGGGGAACAATGAGCAGTTCTTC	CASSLGLAGNNEQFF	NA	TRBD2	TRBV7-9	TRBJ2-1
TGTGCCAGCAGTTTCAGAGCTCCCGCGAGCACAGATACGCAGTATTTT	CASSFRAPASTDTQYF	NA	NA	TRBV27	TRBJ2-3
TGTGCCAGCAGTGAACTCAGGGTGGATGAAAAACTGTTTTTT	CASSELRVDEKLFF	NA	NA	TRBV2	TRBJ1-4
TGTGCCAGTAGGGAACAGGGGGGGAATCAGCCCCAGCATTTT	CASREQGGNQPQHF	NA	TRBD1	TRBV19	TRBJ1-5
TGTGCCAGCTCACCGCGGGGGGGATTCACTGAAGCTTTCTTT	CASSPRGGFTEAFF	NA	NA	TRBV18	TRBJ1-1
TGTGCCAGCAGTCCGGGACCGATCTACGAGCAGTACTTC	CASSPGPIYEQYF	once	NA	TRBV6-6	TRBJ2-7
TGTGCCAGCAGTTTGTTGGGGGCCGGGAAAGAAAAACTGTTTTTT	CASSLLGAGKEKLFF	once	NA	TRBV28	TRBJ1-4
TGTGCCAGCAGCTTAAACGGATTGAACACTGAAGCTTTCTTT	CASSLNGLNTEAFF	NA	NA	TRBV11-2	TRBJ1-1
TGTGCCAGCGAAGGGGGCTCCTACAATGAGCAGTTCTTC	CASEGGSYNEQFF	NA	NA	TRBV6-5	TRBJ2-1
TGCGCCAGCAGCCTGCTAGCGGGCCGAGCAGATACGCAGTATTTT	CASSLLAGRADTQYF	NA	TRBD2	TRBV5-1	TRBJ2-3
TGTGCCAGCAGTCCCTCTGGAACTTTGGAAGAAAAACTGTTTTTT	CASSPSGTLEEKLFF	NA	NA	TRBV28	TRBJ1-4
TGTGCCAGCAGCCGGACAGGGGTTAATGAGCAGTTCTTC	CASSRTGVNEQFF	NA	TRBD1	TRBV5-6	TRBJ2-1
TGTGCCAGCAGTTTAACGACAGCTCATCAGCCCCAGCATTTT	CASSLTTAHQPQHF	NA	NA	TRBV28	TRBJ1-5
TGTGCCAGCAGCCAAGGGGCCAGGGCCCCAGATACGCAGTATTTT	CASSQGARAPDTQYF	NA	NA	TRBV4-2	TRBJ2-3
TGTGCCAGCAGCCAGGGGAGTTCACCCCTCCACTTT	CASSQGSSPLHF	NA	NA	TRBV7-9	TRBJ1-6
TGTGCCAGCAGGGGGGACACCGGGGAGCTGTTTTTT	CASRGDTGELFF	NA	NA	TRBV5-6	TRBJ2-2
TGTGCCAGCTCACCACTGGCTAGCGCGGTGGGTTTT	CASSPLASAVGF	NA	NA	TRBV18	TRBJ2-3
TGTGCCAGCAGTCTTGGGATATCTGGGGCCAACGTCCTGACTTTC	CASSLGISGANVLTF	once	NA	TRBV2	TRBJ2-6
TGTGCCAGCAGCGTAGACCCCCGGGGCTCTCCCCAGCATTTT	CASSVDPRGSPQHF	NA	NA	TRBV9	TRBJ1-5
TGTGCCTGGAGTTGGAGAGGGCGGATCCAAGAGACCCAGTACTTC	CAWSWRGRIQETQYF	NA	NA	TRBV30	TRBJ2-5
TGTGCCAGCAGCTGGGGTCGGCGCATAAACAATGAGCAGTTCTTC	CASSWGRRINNEQFF	NA	NA	TRBV7-9	TRBJ2-1
TGTGCCATCAGCGTGGACAGGGAGGACGGTGAAGCTTTCTTT	CAISVDREDGEAFF	NA	TRBD1	TRBV10-3	TRBJ1-1
TGTGCCAGCAGTACGTTATCCGGGAACACTGAAGCTTTCTTT	CASSTLSGNTEAFF	NA	NA	TRBV7-2	TRBJ1-1
TGTGCCAGCAGCTTAGCTAGGGTGGCCAATGAGCAGTTCTTC	CASSLARVANEQFF	NA	NA	TRBV5-5	TRBJ2-1
TGTGCCAGCAGTCCACCTTCTTCCGGGACAGGGTCCTACGAGCAGTACTTC	CASSPPSSGTGSYEQYF	NA	TRBD1	TRBV2	TRBJ2-7
TGTGCCAGCAAAGGGGGACCCCAAGAGACCCAGTACTTC	CASKGGPQETQYF	NA	NA	TRBV5-4	TRBJ2-5